The 10 T cell receptor beta chains reported below all come from one sample, sequenced in a study of cytomegalovirus exposure and HLA in healthy donors. The PCR made use of 60 Vbeta and 13 Jbeta primers. Assay: immunoSEQ multiplex PCR; the TCRdb copy retains only in-frame clones and omits some. The table records 100,000 to 120,000 clones, roughly 70% of them present only once. The sample consisted of PBMCs. These TCRs come from a middle-aged man in good health and CMV-seronegative.

Comment on this clone: Given the absence of the conserved phenylalanine or tryptophan at the CDR3 end, a read error is likely. CDR3 residues: CAISERQGSYGYTL. The CDR3 nucleotides read TGTGCCATCAGTGAGCGACAGGGATCCTATGGCTACACCCTC. The chain couples TRBV10-3 to TRBJ1-2; 7 bases align to TRBD1. The CDR3 is 14 amino acids. Per the germline V gene, CDR1 is ENHRY and CDR2 is SYGVKD. The V segment lost 2 bases and the J segment 4 bases; nucleotides outside the gene matches: 4.

This clone was picked up one time. V usage is TRBV5-6 and J usage is TRBJ1-5, with 9 bases lining up with TRBD1. The CDR3 spans 15 residues. V shed 1 base, J shed 1 base, and the junction held 0 bases outside the gene matches. From germline, CDR1 is SGHDT and CDR2 YYEEEE. The CDR3 reads CASSLTGGSNQPQHF. The CDR3, as DNA: TGTGCCAGCAGCTTGACAGGGGGCAGCAATCAGCCCCAGCATTTT.

The chain couples TRBV7-8 to TRBJ2-2, with no clear D. CDR3 length equals 14 residues. Between the trimmed V and J ends, which lost 1 base and 1 base, there was a span of 4 bases. The germline gives CDR1 SGHVS, CDR2 FQNEAQ. CDR3 nucleotide sequence: TGTGCCAGCAGCTTAGAACTGAACACCGGGGAGCTGTTTTTT. Its translation: CASSLELNTGELFF.

The V call is TRBV5-1, the J call TRBJ1-2; unclear D gene. CDR1 and CDR2 from the germline V gene are SGHRS and YFSETQ. The CDR3 totals 16 residues. Trimming left V 0 bases short and J 0 bases short, with 12 bases between. In DNA, the CDR3 is TGCGCCAGCAGCTTGGGGGCAGATTTAGCTAACTATGGCTACACCTTC. This codes for CASSLGADLANYGYTF. The variable domain in full, completed from reference TRBV5-1 and TRBJ1-2, reads KAGVTQTPRYLIKTRGQQVTLSCSPISGHRSVSWYQQTPGQGLQFLFEYFSETQRNKGNFPGRFSGRQFSNSRSEMNVSTLELGDSALYLCASSLGADLANYGYTFGSGTRLTVV.

The chain combines TRBV10-3 with TRBJ1-4; D is possibly TRBD1 (6 bases). Trimming left V 6 bases short and J 5 bases short, with 10 bases between. CDR1 is ENHRY and CDR2 is SYGVKD in the germline V gene. The CDR3 length is 13 residues. CDR3: CAISRTENEKLFF. CDR3 sequence (DNA): TGTGCCATCAGCAGGACAGAAAATGAAAAACTGTTTTTT.

The CDR3 here is CASSLGEYTEDTF. CDR3 nucleotides: TGCGCCAGCAGCTTGGGTGAATATACTGAGGACACCTTC. This chain joins TRBV5-1 and TRBJ1-2, with D uncertain. This CDR3 has 13 amino acids. V lost 0 bases, J lost 12 bases, and 15 bases lay in between. Germline V CDR1 and CDR2: SGHRS, YFSETQ.

The rearrangement uses TRBV10-3 and TRBJ2-1, with 10 bases identical to TRBD2. V lost 0 bases and J lost 7; bases outside the gene matches: 3. Germline V gives CDR1 ENHRY, CDR2 SYGVKD. CDR3 size: 15 residues. The CDR3 nucleotides are TGTGCCATCAGTGAGTCGGGACTAGCGTCAAATGAGCAGTTCTTC. Its protein product is CAISESGLASNEQFF.

The chain joins TRBV28 to TRBJ1-5; D is unresolved. There are 16 residues in the CDR3. Germline V CDR1 and CDR2: MDHEN, SYDVKM. The V and J ends lost 2 bases and 4 bases respectively, with 15 bases between them. The CDR3 is CASSLRRTYQNQPQHF. CDR3 nucleotides: TGTGCCAGCAGTTTACGCCGAACATATCAGAATCAGCCCCAGCATTTT.

V and J are TRBV4-1 and TRBJ1-1, with 10 positions matching TRBD1. The CDR3 has 18 amino acids. CDR1 MGHRA and CDR2 YSYEKL come from the germline V gene. J gave up 0 bases and V 4 bases, and 11 bases lay outside the gene matches. DNA of the CDR3: TGCGCCAGCAGCCCAATGGGACAGGGGAAAGTCATGAACACTGAAGCTTTCTTT. This sequence encodes CASSPMGQGKVMNTEAFF.

The rearrangement joins TRBV27 to TRBJ2-7; TRBD2 agrees at 11 bases. CDR1 is MNHEY, CDR2 SMNVEV, per germline (reference sequence). Unmatched junction bases numbered 6, after V lost 2 bases and J lost 6 bases. The CDR3 extends over 15 amino acids. Here the CDR3 reads CASSLTSGSFIEQYF. The CDR3 DNA reads as TGTGCCAGCAGTTTAACTAGCGGGAGTTTTATCGAGCAGTACTTC.